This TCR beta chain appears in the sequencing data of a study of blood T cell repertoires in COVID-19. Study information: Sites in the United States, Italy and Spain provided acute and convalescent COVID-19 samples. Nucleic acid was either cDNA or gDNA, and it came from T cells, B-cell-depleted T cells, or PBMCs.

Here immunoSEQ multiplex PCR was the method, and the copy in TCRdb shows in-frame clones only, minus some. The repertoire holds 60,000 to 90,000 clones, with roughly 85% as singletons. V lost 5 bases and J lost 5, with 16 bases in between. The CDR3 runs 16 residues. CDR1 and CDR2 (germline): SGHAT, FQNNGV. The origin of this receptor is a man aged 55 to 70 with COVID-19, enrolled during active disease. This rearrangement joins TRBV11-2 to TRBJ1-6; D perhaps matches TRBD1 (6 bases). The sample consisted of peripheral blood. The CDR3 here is CASSVNGGRDNSPLHF. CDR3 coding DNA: TGTGCCAGCAGCGTCAACGGGGGGCGCGATAATTCACCCCTCCACTTT.